This T cell receptor beta chain was obtained from a study of blood T cell repertoires in COVID-19. About the study: Donors in the United States, Italy and Spain gave samples during acute or convalescent COVID-19. Sources were T cells, B-cell-depleted T cells, or PBMCs; the material itself was cDNA or gDNA.

Original methodology: Reference gene primer amplification yielded estimated nucleated cell counts. TCRdb's copy holds only in-frame clones and misses some; the assay was immunoSEQ multiplex PCR. V, J and clone size are taken as reported in that table, and D and trimming were inferred from the DNA itself. The sample gives around 190,000 clones, 84% of which show up once; 13% is in the top ten. The CDR3 sequence is 13 residues long. V lost 4 bases, J lost 5 bases, and 3 bases stayed unmatched. Germline values: CDR1 SGHRS, CDR2 YFSETQ. Sequenced input: peripheral blood. The receptor comes from a human donor in a cohort sampled during active COVID-19. The chain links TRBV5-1 to TRBJ2-5; 9 bases agree with TRBD1. This CDR3 reads CASSRTGEETQYF. CDR3 bases: TGCGCCAGCAGCAGGACAGGGGAGGAGACCCAGTACTTC. Combining the CDR3 with reference TRBV5-1 and TRBJ2-5 gives the whole variable domain KAGVTQTPRYLIKTRGQQVTLSCSPISGHRSVSWYQQTPGQGLQFLFEYFSETQRNKGNFPGRFSGRQFSNSRSEMNVSTLELGDSALYLCASSRTGEETQYFGPGTRLLVL.